This T cell receptor beta chain was recorded in a study of technical replicates of blood from a handful of donors. TCRdb keeps only in-frame clones here, not all; method: immunoSEQ multiplex PCR. Among around 69,000 clones listed, around 97% were seen once. The sequence was collected from a human donor in good health. The sequenced material came from T cells isolated from PBMCs.

The CDR3, as DNA: TGTGCCAGCAGTGCAGGGACAGGGGACGATTCACCCCTCCACTTT. Encoded protein: CASSAGTGDDSPLHF. The chain carries TRBV2 and TRBJ1-6, with 10 nucleotides matching TRBD1. The CDR3 is 15 amino acids. Germline V lookup: CDR1 SNHLY, CDR2 FYNNEI. The ends lost 4 bases at V and 8 bases at J; junction bases unmatched: 5.